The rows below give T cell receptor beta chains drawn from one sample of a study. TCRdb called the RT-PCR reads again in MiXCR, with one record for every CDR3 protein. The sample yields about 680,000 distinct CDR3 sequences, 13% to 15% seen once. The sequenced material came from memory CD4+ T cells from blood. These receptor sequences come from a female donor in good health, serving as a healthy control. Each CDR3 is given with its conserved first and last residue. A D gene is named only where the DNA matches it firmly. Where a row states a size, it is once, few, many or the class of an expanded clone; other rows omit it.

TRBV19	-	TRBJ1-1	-	CASSIETETEAFF	TGTGCCAGTAGTATAGAGACGGAGACTGAAGCTTTCTTT
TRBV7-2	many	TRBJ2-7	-	CASSPWGDEQYF	TGTGCCAGCAGCCCCTGGGGGGACGAGCAGTACTTC
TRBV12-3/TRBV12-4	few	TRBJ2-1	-	CASSLYSGEYEQFF	TGTGCCAGCAGTTTATATTCGGGAGAGTATGAGCAGTTCTTC
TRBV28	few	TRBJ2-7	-	CASSPLRVEQYF	TGTGCCAGCAGTCCCCTCAGAGTCGAGCAGTACTTC
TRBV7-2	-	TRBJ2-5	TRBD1	CASSTRGGEETQYF	TGTGCCAGCAGCACCCGAGGGGGCGAAGAGACCCAGTACTTC
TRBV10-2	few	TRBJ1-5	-	CASAFNNQPQHF	TGCGCCAGTGCTTTTAATAATCAGCCCCAGCATTTT
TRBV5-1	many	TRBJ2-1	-	CASSLYEYSYNEQFF	TGCGCCAGCAGCTTGTATGAGTACTCCTACAATGAGCAGTTCTTC
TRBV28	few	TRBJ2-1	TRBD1	CASSTGQGAREQFF	TGTGCCAGCAGTACGGGACAGGGGGCAAGAGAGCAGTTCTTC
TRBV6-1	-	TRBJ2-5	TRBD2	CASHLAGDKKTQYF	TGTGCCAGCCACCTAGCGGGAGACAAAAAGACCCAGTACTTC
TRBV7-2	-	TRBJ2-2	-	CASSPTREQVNTGELFF	TGTGCCAGCAGCCCAACCCGTGAACAGGTTAACACCGGGGAGCTGTTTTTT
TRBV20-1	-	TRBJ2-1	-	CSAGMGRGYNEQFF	TGCAGTGCTGGTATGGGGCGAGGCTACAATGAGCAGTTCTTC
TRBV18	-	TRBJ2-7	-	CASSPPGGIYEQYF	TGTGCCAGCTCACCACCCGGGGGCATATACGAGCAGTACTTC
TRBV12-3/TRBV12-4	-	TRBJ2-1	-	CASSFGTNYNEQFF	TGTGCCAGCAGTTTCGGGACAAATTACAATGAGCAGTTCTTC
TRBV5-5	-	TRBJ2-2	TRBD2	CASSTDSGVNTGELFF	TGTGCCAGCAGCACCGATAGCGGGGTGAACACCGGGGAGCTGTTTTTT
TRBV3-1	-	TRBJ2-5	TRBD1	CASSRDRGPKETQYF	TGTGCCAGCAGCCGCGACAGGGGCCCCAAAGAGACCCAGTACTTC
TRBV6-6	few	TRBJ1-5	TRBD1	CASRPRQGHQPQHF	TGTGCCAGCAGGCCCAGACAGGGCCACCAGCCCCAGCATTTT
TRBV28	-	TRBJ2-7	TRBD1	CASIGQGDDEQYF	TGTGCCAGCATCGGACAGGGGGACGACGAGCAGTACTTC
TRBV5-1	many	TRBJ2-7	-	CASSLGAPTGTIGLADYEQYF	TGCGCCAGCAGCTTGGGGGCTCCGACAGGGACTATAGGACTAGCCGACTACGAGCAGTACTTC
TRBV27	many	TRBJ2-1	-	CASSFQGGNEQFF	TGTGCCAGCAGTTTCCAGGGAGGCAATGAGCAGTTCTTC
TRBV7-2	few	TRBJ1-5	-	CASSLDSWGPQHF	TGTGCCAGCAGCTTAGATTCTTGGGGGCCCCAGCATTTT